Listed here are 20 T cell receptor beta chains from one sample, sequenced in a study of cytomegalovirus exposure and HLA in healthy donors. Clones were read by immunoSEQ multiplex PCR, and TCRdb kept only the in-frame ones, dropping some. The sample yields 90,000 to 120,000 clones, under 97% seen once. Sequenced input: PBMCs. These receptors came from a woman aged 18-29 years in good health and CMV-seronegative.

This chain links TRBV5-6 with TRBJ2-7; D call uncertain. The CDR3 contains 16 residues. From germline, CDR1 is SGHDT and CDR2 YYEEEE. Trimming removed 3 bases from V and 5 bases from J, with 21 bases in between. This CDR3 reads CASSSYWLTVGDEQYF. CDR3 in DNA: TGTGCCAGCAGCTCTTACTGGCTTACAGTGGGTGACGAGCAGTACTTC.

This clone was observed a few times. This chain joins TRBV4-3 and TRBJ2-3; no definite D call. CDR1 and CDR2 from the germline V gene are LGHNA and YSLEER. The CDR3 is made up of 13 amino acids. V was clipped by 2 bases and J by 5 bases, with 8 bases between them. The CDR3: CASSQRVLDTQYF. The DNA for the CDR3 is TGCGCCAGCAGCCAACGTGTTCTAGATACGCAGTATTTT.

This chain joins TRBV6-5 and TRBJ1-1, with 12 bases lining up with TRBD1. Trimming took 8 bases from V and 3 from J; bases not matched to a gene: 4. CDR1 MNHEY and CDR2 SVGAGI come from the germline V gene. The length of the CDR3 is 14 residues. The CDR3 region is CASRRDRGHTEAFF. Here the CDR3 DNA reads TGTGCCAGCCGCAGGGACAGGGGGCACACTGAAGCTTTCTTT.

The chain uses TRBV7-6 and TRBJ1-1; 7 bases map to TRBD1. CDR1 SGHVS and CDR2 FNYEAQ come from the germline V gene. The CDR3 totals 16 residues. With 0 bases clipped from V and 1 base from J, the junction kept 5 bases outside the gene matches. The CDR3 DNA sequence: TGTGCCAGCAGCTTAGCGTTACAGGGGCGGAACACTGAAGCTTTCTTT. Its translation: CASSLALQGRNTEAFF.

The chain links TRBV5-4 to TRBJ1-2; the D gene is possibly TRBD1 (6 bases). Trimming cost V 0 bases and J 4 bases, with 13 bases left between them. The CDR3 length is 15 residues. Looked up from germline, CDR1 is SGHNT and CDR2 is YYREEE (reference sequence). The CDR3 loop is CASSLEPGDIYGYTF. The CDR3 DNA reads TGTGCCAGCAGCTTGGAACCAGGGGACATCTATGGCTACACCTTC.

CDR3 protein: CASRPSRQETQYF. CDR3 DNA sequence: TGTGCCAGCAGACCGTCGAGACAAGAGACCCAGTACTTC. The rearrangement links TRBV6-6 to TRBJ2-5, with no clear D. V was cut by 6 bases and J by 2 bases, with 10 bases left in between. Germline V gene lookup returns CDR1 MNHNY and CDR2 SVGAGI (reference sequence). The CDR3 spans 13 residues.

V is TRBV7-3 and J is TRBJ2-1; TRBD2 matches at 16 bases. Germline V lookup: CDR1 SGHTA, CDR2 FQGTGA. This CDR3 contains 18 residues. The junction had 9 bases not matched to a gene; V was cut back by 1 base and J by 9 bases. The CDR3 DNA reads as TGTGCCAGCAGCTTAAGCGGGACTAGCGGGGGGGCCGCTGGTGAGCAGTTCTTC. This encodes CASSLSGTSGGAAGEQFF.

V gene TRBV5-6 combines with J gene TRBJ1-1; D is unclear. The CDR3 is 14 amino acids. V gave up 1 base and J gave up 0 bases, with 7 bases separating them. CDR1 SGHDT and CDR2 YYEEEE come from the germline V gene. Written as DNA, the CDR3 is TGTGCCAGCAGCTTGCCCGACTTGAACACTGAAGCTTTCTTT. Translated, it gives CASSLPDLNTEAFF.

The V and J genes are TRBV10-3 and TRBJ2-1; 11 bases line up with TRBD2. CDR1 and CDR2 (germline): ENHRY, SYGVKD. This CDR3 is built from 14 residues. With 4 bases clipped from V and 8 bases from J, the junction kept 4 bases outside the gene matches. The CDR3 sequence: CAISGTSGWDEQFF. DNA of the CDR3: TGTGCCATCAGTGGGACTAGCGGGTGGGATGAGCAGTTCTTC.

The rearrangement joins TRBV14 to TRBJ1-4; 8 bases match TRBD1. The germline CDR1 and CDR2 sequences are SGHDN and FVKESK. The trim removed 4 bases at V and 8 bases at J, leaving 9 bases unmatched. This CDR3 is 15 amino acids long. The CDR3 bases are TGTGCCAGCAGCCTGGGGGGACAGGTCGTCGAAAAACTGTTTTTT. This codes for CASSLGGQVVEKLFF.

The chain links TRBV18 to TRBJ1-5; D might be TRBD1 (5 bases). The CDR3 has 18 residues. Germline CDR1 reads KGHSH; CDR2 reads LQKENI. The V and J ends lost 4 bases and 2 bases respectively, with 21 bases between them. The CDR3 sequence: CASSQAPSGGRGNQPQHF. In DNA, the CDR3 is TGTGCCAGCTCACAGGCCCCGAGTGGGGGGAGAGGCAATCAGCCCCAGCATTTT.

The chain employs TRBV5-1 and TRBJ2-5, with D unresolved. V was trimmed by 4 bases and J by 4 bases, leaving 14 bases between them. The germline gives CDR1 SGHRS, CDR2 YFSETQ. The CDR3 extends over 14 amino acids. The CDR3 region is CASSPLFPGETQYF. The CDR3 region has the DNA TGCGCCAGCAGCCCCCTTTTCCCAGGAGAGACCCAGTACTTC.

The V call is TRBV5-6, the J call TRBJ2-7, with D maybe TRBD2 (7 bases). Trimming pared 4 bases from V and 2 bases from J, leaving 16 bases between. The CDR3 extends over 15 amino acids. In germline, CDR1 is SGHDT, CDR2 YYEEEE. CDR3 in amino acids: CASSLGGGGTYEQYF. CDR3 coding DNA: TGTGCCAGCAGCCTCGGCGGCGGGGGCACCTACGAGCAGTACTTC.

The chain is built from TRBV2 and TRBJ2-1; D possibly corresponds to TRBD1 (5 bases). Germline CDR1 and CDR2: SNHLY and FYNNEI. V was clipped by 6 bases and J by 3 bases, with 15 bases between them. The length of the CDR3 is 15 residues. The CDR3 region is CASSDLGPNYNEQFF. The CDR3 nucleotides read TGTGCCAGCAGCGACTTGGGGCCTAACTACAATGAGCAGTTCTTC.

The gene calls are TRBV15 and TRBJ2-1; the match to TRBD2 covers 9 bases. The germline V gene has CDR1 LNHNV and CDR2 YYDKDF (reference sequence). The CDR3 spans 15 residues. V shed 6 bases and J 7 bases; nucleotides not matched to a gene: 10. The CDR3 here is CATSLRGGLQNEQFF. The CDR3 coding sequence is TGTGCCACCAGTTTGCGGGGGGGCCTCCAAAATGAGCAGTTCTTC.

V is TRBV19 and J is TRBJ2-3; 11 nucleotides align to TRBD2. The CDR3 runs 15 residues. After removal of 4 bases from V and 4 bases from J, the junction contained 4 bases not matched to a gene. Looked up from germline, CDR1 is LNHDA and CDR2 is SQIVND (reference sequence). CDR3: CASSTGTSGPDTQYF. The CDR3 DNA reads as TGTGCCAGTAGTACTGGGACTAGCGGTCCAGATACGCAGTATTTT.

This sequence joins TRBV9 and TRBJ1-1; TRBD1 is a possible D gene (6 bases). The CDR3 has 14 residues. V gave up 0 bases and J gave up 3 bases, with 9 bases separating them. Germline CDR1 SGDLS, CDR2 YYNGEE. The CDR3 reads CASSVAPGDTEAFF. The DNA for the CDR3 is TGTGCCAGCAGCGTAGCCCCAGGGGACACTGAAGCTTTCTTT.

This chain joins TRBV2 and TRBJ2-3; 7 positions match TRBD1. The CDR3 extends over 14 amino acids. Trimming cost V 6 bases and J 3 bases; bases outside gene matches: 6. Germline V gene data show CDR1 as SNHLY and CDR2 as FYNNEI. As DNA, the CDR3 is TGTGCCAGCAGAAGGACAGGACGGACAGATACGCAGTATTTT. This translates into CASRRTGRTDTQYF. The full variable domain, with the rest looked up from reference TRBV2 and TRBJ2-3, is EPEVTQTPSHQVTQMGQEVILRCVPISNHLYFYWYRQILGQKVEFLVSFYNNEISEKSEIFDDQFSVERPDGSNFTLKIRSTKLEDSAMYFCASRRTGRTDTQYFGPGTRLTVL.

This chain connects TRBV21-1 to TRBJ1-6; the DNA was not used to check the table's D call, TRBD1. TRBV21-1 has pseudogene status. This CDR3 contains 14 residues. This CDR3 reads CASSKSDRDSPLHF. The CDR3 region has the DNA TGTGCCAGCAGCAAGTCAGACAGGGATTCACCCCTCCACTTT.

This chain joins TRBV9 and TRBJ2-7; 8 bases are a match to TRBD1. This CDR3 spans 16 amino acids. Germline CDR1 SGDLS, CDR2 YYNGEE. Trimming at V came to 4 bases and at J to 0 bases, leaving 9 bases not matched to a gene. Here the CDR3 DNA reads TGTGCCAGCAGCCCAACCAGGACAGGGACCTCCTACGAGCAGTACTTC. Its protein is CASSPTRTGTSYEQYF.